This paragraph covers one T cell receptor (beta chain) sequence. The antigen remains unidentified. This entry comes from a study of cytomegalovirus exposure and HLA in healthy donors. Researchers ran the PCR with 60 Vbeta and 13 Jbeta primers. Produced via immunoSEQ multiplex PCR; TCRdb's table is partial and in-frame only. Here the sample spans around 140,000 clones, around two thirds being singletons. CDR1 SGHRS and CDR2 YFSETQ come from the germline V gene. V was pared by 1 base and J by 4 bases, with 7 bases of the junction left unmatched. CDR3 length: 16 amino acids. Study-wide results and caveats: A later analysis reportedly found fewer N-insertions in an Asian-associated ancestry cluster than the roughly 730-donor mean. The authors later found most CMV-associated TCR beta chains appeared HLA-restricted. Excluded were some V segments that proved indistinguishable, including TRBV6-2 and TRBV6-3.

The specimen sequenced was PBMCs. This chain links TRBV5-1 with TRBJ1-1; the match to TRBD1 covers 10 bases. The sequence was obtained from a male donor in good health and CMV-seronegative. The CDR3 reads CASSLTRQGASTEAFF. DNA of the CDR3: TGCGCCAGCAGCTTGACCCGACAGGGGGCGAGCACTGAAGCTTTCTTT.